Listed here is a single T cell receptor beta chain. Its antigen remains unidentified. Naive CD8 cells, CD45RO-negative and positively selected for CCR7, excluded terminally differentiated effector memory CD45RA+ cells. For each subset, genomic DNA was distributed in equal portions over several immunoSEQ plates. Profiling relied on immunoSEQ multiplex PCR, and the TCRdb table lists in-frame clones only, not all of them. The table has some 2.1 million clones, 93% seen once. The data originate from a study of shared clonotypes between healthy human individuals. Study-level background: Every donor yielded three CD4 naive, three CD4 memory, two CD8 naive and one CD8 memory plate.

Findings of the study overall: Clonotype sharing across a few donors was observed for about 5.2% of naive CD4 clonotypes.

This CDR3 is 16 amino acids long. V was cut by 6 bases and J by 0 bases, with 17 bases left in between. Germline lookup yields CDR1 LNHDA and CDR2 SQIVND (reference sequence). This TCR was sampled from a man aged 18-30 years in good health. Some clones in this sample may be carry-over from other donors' samples. The sequencing sample was made of naive CD8+ T cells from PBMCs. The chain is built from TRBV19 and TRBJ1-1, with D maybe TRBD1 (6 bases). This CDR3 is CASRGIPGHMNTEAFF. The CDR3 DNA follows: TGTGCCAGTAGGGGTATTCCGGGACATATGAACACTGAAGCTTTCTTT.